The next 26 T cell receptor beta chains were all read from a single sample in a study of radiation and T cells in renal cell carcinoma. TCRdb's table, derived via immunoSEQ multiplex PCR, lists solely in-frame clones and lacks some. Here the sample spans about 49,000 clones, 83% being singletons. Sample time point: baseline pretreatment blood. Regarding treatment: 15 Gy SBRT to primary tumor, nephrectomy 4 weeks later. Sequenced here: blood, sampled from a patient whose treatment included radiotherapy and nephrectomy. The receptors stem from a woman in her 70s with renal cell carcinoma.

With respect to this clone: At the DNA level, this CDR3 is encoded by other sequences in the same sample as well. V and J are TRBV6-6 and TRBJ1-1; D call uncertain. V lost 0 bases to trimming and J lost 2 bases, with 7 bases between them. The CDR3 spans 14 residues. Germline values: CDR1 MNHNY, CDR2 SVGAGI (reference sequence). The CDR3 DNA follows: TGTGCCAGCAGTTACTCGGAGGGAAACACTGAAGCTTTCTTT. As protein: CASSYSEGNTEAFF.

This chain joins TRBV6-5 and TRBJ1-1; D gene uncertain. Trimming left V 6 bases short and J 6 bases short, with 20 bases between. Germline CDR1 and CDR2: MNHEY and SVGAGI. This CDR3 region has 15 residues. In DNA form, the CDR3 reads TGTGCCAGCAGGACTCCTTGGACGCACGTCTCTGAAGCTTTCTTT. As protein: CASRTPWTHVSEAFF.

The J gene is TRBJ2-3, the V gene TRBV5-1, with TRBD2 matching over 14 bases. V shed 3 bases and J 2 bases; nucleotides not matched to a gene: 8. The CDR3 length is 18 residues. Germline-derived CDR1 and CDR2 are SGHRS and YFSETQ. The CDR3 loop is CASSSGLAGVRATDTQYF. The CDR3 bases are TGCGCCAGCAGCTCGGGACTAGCGGGAGTGAGGGCCACAGATACGCAGTATTTT.

The chain is built from TRBV19 and TRBJ1-1, with a weak D call TRBD1 (5 bases). Per the germline V gene, CDR1 is LNHDA and CDR2 is SQIVND (reference sequence). V gave up 3 bases and J gave up 3 bases, with 17 bases separating them. The length of the CDR3 is 16 residues. The CDR3 loop reads CASSITMGLLDTEAFF. The CDR3 bases are TGTGCCAGTAGTATCACCATGGGACTGCTGGACACTGAAGCTTTCTTT.

The V gene is TRBV5-6, the J gene TRBJ1-3, with TRBD1 matching over 7 bases. Per germline, CDR1 SGHDT and CDR2 YYEEEE. The CDR3 extends over 16 amino acids. Germline trimming cut 7 bases from V and 0 bases from J; bases unmatched to any gene: 10. CDR3 sequence (DNA): TGTGCCAGCGCCAGACAGGGATCTAGCTCTGGAAACACCATATATTTT. Translated, it gives CASARQGSSSGNTIYF.

This sequence joins TRBV28 and TRBJ1-4; TRBD1 might be the D (6 bases). The length of the CDR3 is 15 residues. Trimming removed 4 bases from V and 7 bases from J, with 16 bases in between. Germline V gives CDR1 MDHEN, CDR2 SYDVKM. In DNA, the CDR3 is TGTGCCAGCAGTTACCTTACAGGGTCGGGTGAAAAACTGTTTTTT. It encodes CASSYLTGSGEKLFF. Using reference TRBV28 and TRBJ1-4 for the parts outside the CDR3, the full variable domain is DVKVTQSSRYLVKRTGEKVFLECVQDMDHENMFWYRQDPGLGLRLIYFSYDVKMKEKGDIPEGYSVSREKKERFSLILESASTNQTSMYLCASSYLTGSGEKLFFGSGTQLSVL.

A note on this clone: One end of the junction varies from germline; a read error may be responsible. The chain combines TRBV5-4 with TRBJ2-1; 14 bases line up with TRBD2. Looked up from germline, CDR1 is SGHNT and CDR2 is YYREEE (reference sequence). The CDR3 is 19 residues long. As DNA, the CDR3 is TGTGCCAGCAGCTTCAAGACTAGCGGGAGGGCCTTATCCTCCAATGAGCAGTTCTTC. As protein: CASSFKTSGRALSSNEQFF.

The J gene is TRBJ2-2, the V gene TRBV7-6; D ambiguous. Looked up from germline, CDR1 is SGHVS and CDR2 is FNYEAQ. CDR3 size: 14 residues. Trimming left V 5 bases short and J 4 bases short, with 11 bases between. CDR3 sequence (DNA): TGTGCCAGCAGCCCAGCTGTAAGCACCGGGGAGCTGTTTTTT. Protein sequence: CASSPAVSTGELFF.

J is TRBJ2-7 and V is TRBV7-8; D is perhaps TRBD2 (7 bases). Per the germline V gene, CDR1 is SGHVS and CDR2 is FQNEAQ. V was shortened by 4 bases and J by 0 bases, with 13 bases between the two germline ends. The CDR3 is made up of 15 amino acids. CDR3: CASSSRGGGSYEQYF. The DNA of the CDR3 is TGTGCCAGCAGCTCCCGGGGAGGGGGCTCCTACGAGCAGTACTTC.

The chain couples TRBV5-5 to TRBJ1-1; tentative D call: TRBD1 (6 bases). The ends were cut back, 4 bases at V and 2 bases at J, with 12 bases in the middle. Germline V gene data show CDR1 as SGHKS and CDR2 as YYEKEE (reference sequence). The CDR3 is 14 amino acids. Here the CDR3 reads CASSGMTGNTEAFF. Written as DNA, the CDR3 is TGTGCCAGCAGCGGGATGACAGGAAACACTGAAGCTTTCTTT. The whole variable domain, remainder taken from reference TRBV5-5 and TRBJ1-1, is DAGVTQSPTHLIKTRGQQVTLRCSPISGHKSVSWYQQVLGQGPQFIFQYYEKEERGRGNFPDRFSARQFPNYSSELNVNALLLGDSALYLCASSGMTGNTEAFFGQGTRLTVV.

The chain carries TRBV10-3 and TRBJ2-7; 9 nucleotides align to TRBD1. Germline values: CDR1 ENHRY, CDR2 SYGVKD. The CDR3 loop spans 15 amino acids. V gave up 0 bases and J gave up 4 bases; unmatched junction bases: 4. CDR3 sequence: CAISESGQGGYEQYF. DNA for the CDR3: TGTGCCATCAGTGAGTCGGGACAGGGTGGGTACGAGCAGTACTTC.

This clone was seen more than once but under ten times. The V call is TRBV5-1, the J call TRBJ1-1; D is unclear. The V end lost 0 bases, the J end lost 5 bases, and 2 bases lay between the germline ends. CDR3 length: 11 residues. CDR1 and CDR2 from the germline V gene are SGHRS and YFSETQ. CDR3 bases: TGCGCCAGCAGCTTGGGAACTGAAGCTTTCTTT. It is translated as CASSLGTEAFF.

The J gene is TRBJ1-3, the V gene TRBV5-4, with TRBD1 identical over 7 bases. V gave up 5 bases and J gave up 4 bases; unmatched junction bases: 6. The CDR3 spans 14 residues. Germline V gene data show CDR1 as SGHNT and CDR2 as YYREEE (reference sequence). This CDR3 is CASSPGGTGNTIYF. CDR3 DNA: TGTGCCAGCAGTCCAGGGGGTACAGGAAACACCATATATTTT.

The genes are TRBV7-9 and TRBJ1-2, with 7 bases lining up with TRBD1. Germline lookup yields CDR1 SEHNR and CDR2 FQNEAQ (reference sequence). The CDR3 runs to 12 residues. J was trimmed by 8 bases and V by 5 bases; bases with no gene match: 5. DNA for the CDR3: TGTGCCAGCAGCCGACAGGGAGGCGGCTACACCTTC. This translates into CASSRQGGGYTF.

The rearrangement joins TRBV7-9 to TRBJ1-2; D is undetermined. CDR3 size: 12 residues. Germline V gives CDR1 SEHNR, CDR2 FQNEAQ (reference sequence). V was cut by 3 bases and J by 7 bases, with 9 bases left in between. The CDR3 sequence: CASSLEGGGYTF. Here the CDR3 DNA reads TGTGCCAGCAGCTTGGAAGGAGGTGGCTACACCTTC.

The chain is built from TRBV29-1 and TRBJ2-3; TRBD1 might be the D (6 bases). There are 14 residues in the CDR3. V lost 7 bases to trimming and J lost 2 bases, with 16 bases between them. CDR1 and CDR2 from the germline V gene are SQVTM and ANQGSEA. The chain's CDR3 is CSGTRTDNTDTQYF. In DNA, the CDR3 is TGCAGCGGAACTCGGACAGATAACACAGATACGCAGTATTTT.

The genes are TRBV2 and TRBJ2-7, with TRBD2 matching 7 bases. The CDR3 loop spans 12 amino acids. The V gene end was trimmed by 11 bases and the J gene end by 6 bases; junction bases not matched to a gene: 10. Germline V lookup: CDR1 SNHLY, CDR2 FYNNEI. CDR3 coding DNA: TGTGCCTCGGTGCGGGGGTTCTTCGAGCAGTACTTC. Amino acids: CASVRGFFEQYF.

This chain's CDR3 is CASSFSAGEGYNEQFF. Written as DNA, the CDR3 is TGTGCCAGCAGCTTTTCAGCGGGAGAGGGTTACAATGAGCAGTTCTTC. The chain is built from TRBV7-8 and TRBJ2-1, with TRBD2 matching 8 bases. Germline V CDR1 and CDR2: SGHVS, FQNEAQ. This CDR3 has 16 amino acids. The ends lost 3 bases at V and 4 bases at J; junction bases unmatched: 8.

V usage is TRBV5-1 and J usage is TRBJ1-1; no definite D call. Deletions cut 0 bases from V and 0 bases from J, with 12 bases between. The germline gives CDR1 SGHRS, CDR2 YFSETQ. The CDR3 is 16 residues long. In DNA form, the CDR3 reads TGCGCCAGCAGCTTGGCCGGCGGGCAGATGAACACTGAAGCTTTCTTT. Encoded protein: CASSLAGGQMNTEAFF.

The chain links TRBV25-1 to TRBJ2-7; 7 bases agree with TRBD1. Germline V gives CDR1 MGHDK, CDR2 SYGVNS. The CDR3 covers 13 residues. The V and J ends lost 4 bases and 2 bases, in that order; junction bases with no gene match: 2. The CDR3 DNA reads TGTGCCAGCAGTGGACAGGGTGCCTACGAGCAGTACTTC. Protein sequence: CASSGQGAYEQYF.

The rearrangement uses TRBV6-5 and TRBJ1-2, with D maybe TRBD1 (5 bases). Germline-derived CDR1 and CDR2 are MNHEY and SVGAGI. This CDR3 has 16 amino acids. The ends were cut back, 2 bases at V and 1 base at J, with 14 bases in the middle. As DNA, the CDR3 is TGTGCCAGCAGTTACGTCGGTGACAGATATAACTATGGCTACACCTTC. It is translated as CASSYVGDRYNYGYTF.

This clone was observed once. This chain uses TRBV18 with TRBJ1-1, with 7 bases fitting TRBD1. V was pared by 3 bases and J by 0 bases, with 4 bases of the junction left unmatched. Germline loops: CDR1 KGHSH, CDR2 LQKENI. The CDR3 extends over 15 amino acids. CDR3 residues: CASSPSTGVNTEAFF. CDR3 in DNA: TGTGCCAGCTCACCGAGTACAGGGGTGAACACTGAAGCTTTCTTT.

This chain links TRBV7-9 with TRBJ1-5, with D hard to call. This CDR3 contains 12 residues. Germline V CDR1 and CDR2: SEHNR, FQNEAQ (reference sequence). The V end lost 4 bases, the J end lost 9 bases, and 10 bases lay between the germline ends. The CDR3 loop reads CASSSMGRPQHF. CDR3 nucleotide sequence: TGTGCCAGCAGCTCCATGGGCCGGCCCCAGCATTTT.

The chain employs TRBV29-1 and TRBJ2-1; 8 bases map to TRBD2. CDR3 length: 16 amino acids. The V segment lost 1 base and the J segment 2 bases; nucleotides outside the gene matches: 7. The germline CDR1 and CDR2 sequences are SQVTM and ANQGSEA. CDR3 amino acids: CSVEGADGGAYNEQFF. The CDR3 DNA reads TGCAGCGTTGAAGGAGCGGACGGGGGGGCCTACAATGAGCAGTTCTTC.

This clone appeared a few times. This chain connects TRBV5-6 to TRBJ1-6, with D possibly matching TRBD1 (5 bases). Germline-derived CDR1 and CDR2 are SGHDT and YYEEEE. V was shortened by 4 bases and J by 6 bases, with 17 bases between the two germline ends. The CDR3 has 16 amino acids. CDR3 region: CASSLDRHQFNSPLHF. DNA of the CDR3: TGTGCCAGCAGCCTAGACAGACACCAATTTAATTCACCCCTCCACTTT. The full variable domain, its missing parts supplied by reference TRBV5-6 and TRBJ1-6, is DAGVTQSPTHLIKTRGQQVTLRCSPKSGHDTVSWYQQALGQGPQFIFQYYEEEERQRGNFPDRFSGHQFPNYSSELNVNALLLGDSALYLCASSLDRHQFNSPLHFGNGTRLTVT.

The chain carries TRBV6-1 and TRBJ1-1; D is unresolved. Deletions cut 4 bases from V and 6 bases from J, with 12 bases between. This CDR3 spans 13 amino acids. From germline, CDR1 is MNHNS and CDR2 SASEGT. The CDR3 sequence: CASSAPSLAEAFF. In DNA, the CDR3 is TGTGCCAGCAGTGCTCCGTCGTTGGCTGAAGCTTTCTTT.